This TCR beta chain stems from a study of identical twins. TCRdb used MiXCR to reprocess the 5' RACE reads, holding one entry per CDR3 protein. Of hundreds of thousands of distinct CDR3 sequences detected, roughly 6% appear once; the ten largest clones hold 1.5% to 2%. This clonotype was seen many times. Antigen specificity is unknown. Study-wide findings and caveats: The authors drew conclusions from cross-sectional statistical analysis rather than following the same donors.

With 1 base removed from V and 2 bases from J, the gap between germline ends came to 14 bases. The CDR3 runs to 17 residues. Per germline, CDR1 SGHVS and CDR2 FNYEAQ. This receptor was taken from a man aged 18 to 35 in good health. The chain links TRBV7-6 to TRBJ2-2, with D maybe TRBD1 (5 bases). Sequenced material: naive T cells sorted from blood. The CDR3 spells CASSLGPRQGNTGELFF. In DNA, the CDR3 is TGTGCCAGCAGCTTAGGCCCCCGTCAGGGTAACACCGGGGAGCTGTTTTTT.